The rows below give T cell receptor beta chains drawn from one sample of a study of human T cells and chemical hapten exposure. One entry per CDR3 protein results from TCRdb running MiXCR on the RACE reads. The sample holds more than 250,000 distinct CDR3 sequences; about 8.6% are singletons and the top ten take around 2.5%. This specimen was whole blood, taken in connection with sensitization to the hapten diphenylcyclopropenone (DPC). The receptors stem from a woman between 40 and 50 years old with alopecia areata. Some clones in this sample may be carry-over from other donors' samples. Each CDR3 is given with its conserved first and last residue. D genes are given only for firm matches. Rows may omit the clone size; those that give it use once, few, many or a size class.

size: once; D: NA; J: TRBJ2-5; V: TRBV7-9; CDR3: CASSSSPAQETQYF; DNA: TGTGCCAGCAGCTCGAGCCCGGCCCAAGAGACCCAGTACTTC
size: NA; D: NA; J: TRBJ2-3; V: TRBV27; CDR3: CASTEGGGDTQYF; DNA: TGTGCCAGTACCGAGGGGGGCGGCGATACGCAGTATTTT
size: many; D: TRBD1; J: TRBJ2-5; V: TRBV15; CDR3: CATSRVATGEETQYF; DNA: TGTGCCACCAGCAGAGTTGCGACAGGGGAAGAGACCCAGTACTTC
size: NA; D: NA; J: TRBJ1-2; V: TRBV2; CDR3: CATKEFVGYGYTF; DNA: TGTGCCACCAAGGAATTTGTAGGCTATGGCTACACCTTC
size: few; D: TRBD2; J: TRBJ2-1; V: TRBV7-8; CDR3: CASSIGTSGRRTYNEQFF; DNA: TGTGCCAGCAGCATCGGGACTAGCGGGAGGAGAACCTACAATGAGCAGTTCTTC
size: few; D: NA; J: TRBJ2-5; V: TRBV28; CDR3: CASWDVQETQYF; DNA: TGTGCCAGCTGGGACGTCCAAGAGACCCAGTACTTC
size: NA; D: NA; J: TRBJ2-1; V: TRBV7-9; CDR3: CASSLELRRISYNEQFF; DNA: TGTGCCAGCAGCTTAGAGCTCAGGAGGATCTCCTACAATGAGCAGTTCTTC
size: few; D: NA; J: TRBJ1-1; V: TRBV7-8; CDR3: CASRQNTEAFF; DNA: TGTGCCAGCAGACAGAACACTGAAGCTTTCTTT
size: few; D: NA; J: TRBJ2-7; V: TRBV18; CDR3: CASSPSDGYEQYF; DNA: TGTGCCAGCTCACCCTCGGACGGATACGAGCAGTACTTC
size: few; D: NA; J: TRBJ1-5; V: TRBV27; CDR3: CASSLVGWNQPQHF; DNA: TGTGCCAGCAGTTTAGTGGGCTGGAATCAGCCCCAGCATTTT
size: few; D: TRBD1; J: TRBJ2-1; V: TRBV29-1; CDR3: CSVGQGYYNEQFF; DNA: TGCAGCGTGGGACAGGGATATTACAATGAGCAGTTCTTC
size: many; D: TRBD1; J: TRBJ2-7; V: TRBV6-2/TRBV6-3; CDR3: CASSYSRTGTYEQYF; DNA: TGTGCCAGCAGTTACTCGCGGACAGGTACCTACGAGCAGTACTTC
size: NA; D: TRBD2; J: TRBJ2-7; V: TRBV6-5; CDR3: CASSYSGGSREYEQYF; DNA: TGTGCCAGCAGTTACTCCGGTGGGTCGCGGGAGTACGAGCAGTACTTC
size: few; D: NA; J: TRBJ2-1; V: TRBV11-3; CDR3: CASSYADSGNEQFF; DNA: TGTGCCAGCAGCTACGCTGATTCGGGCAATGAGCAGTTCTTC
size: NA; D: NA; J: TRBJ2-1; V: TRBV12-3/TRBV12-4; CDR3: CASSLVTTFYNEQFF; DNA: TGTGCCAGCAGTTTAGTGACTACCTTCTACAATGAGCAGTTCTTC
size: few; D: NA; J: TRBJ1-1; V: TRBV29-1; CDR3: CSAGEGRTAEAFF; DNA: TGCAGCGCCGGTGAGGGAAGAACCGCTGAAGCTTTCTTT
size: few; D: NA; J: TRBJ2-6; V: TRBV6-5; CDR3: CASSYSSVANVLTF; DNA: TGTGCCAGCAGTTACTCGAGTGTGGCCAACGTCCTGACTTTC
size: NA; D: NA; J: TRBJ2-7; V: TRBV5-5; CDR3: CASSLRGLIYEQYF; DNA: TGTGCCAGCAGCTTGAGGGGACTGATCTACGAGCAGTACTTC
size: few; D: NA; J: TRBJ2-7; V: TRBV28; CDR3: CASSKYGSSYEQYF; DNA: TGTGCCAGCAGTAAGTACGGGAGCTCCTACGAGCAGTACTTC
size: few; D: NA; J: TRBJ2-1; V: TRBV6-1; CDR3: CASSGRGGGGYNEQFF; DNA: TGTGCCAGCAGTGGCAGGGGCGGAGGGGGGTACAATGAGCAGTTCTTC
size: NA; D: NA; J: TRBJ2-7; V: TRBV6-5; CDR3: CASSYSASYEQYF; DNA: TGTGCCAGCAGTTACTCGGCCTCCTACGAGCAGTACTTC
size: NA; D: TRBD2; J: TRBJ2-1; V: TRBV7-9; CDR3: CASSFRTSGRNEQFF; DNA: TGTGCCAGCAGCTTCCGGACTAGCGGGAGAAATGAGCAGTTCTTC
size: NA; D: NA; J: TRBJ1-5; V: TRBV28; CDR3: CSSSPDSNQPQHF; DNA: TGTTCCAGCAGCCCTGATAGCAATCAGCCCCAGCATTTT
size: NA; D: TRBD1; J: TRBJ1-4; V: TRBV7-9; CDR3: CASKPGQGAVSAEKLFF; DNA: TGTGCCAGCAAACCGGGACAGGGGGCAGTATCGGCTGAAAAACTGTTTTTT
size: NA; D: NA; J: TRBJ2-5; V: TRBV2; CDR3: CASSERQTGQETQYF; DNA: TGTGCCAGCAGTGAACGACAGACCGGACAAGAGACCCAGTACTTC
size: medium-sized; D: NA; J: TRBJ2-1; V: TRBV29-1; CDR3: CSVEGDLGNEQFF; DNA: TGCAGCGTTGAGGGCGATCTGGGCAATGAGCAGTTCTTC
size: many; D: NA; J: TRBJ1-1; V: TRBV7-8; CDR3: CASSLAQGSGTEAFF; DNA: TGTGCCAGCAGCTTAGCGCAAGGGTCGGGCACTGAAGCTTTCTTT
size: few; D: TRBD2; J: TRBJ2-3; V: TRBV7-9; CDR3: CASSFLLAGATDTQYF; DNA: TGTGCCAGCAGCTTTTTACTAGCGGGAGCCACAGATACGCAGTATTTT
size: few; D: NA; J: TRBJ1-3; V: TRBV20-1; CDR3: CSAKNSGYSGNTIYF; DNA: TGCAGTGCAAAAAATTCAGGTTACTCTGGAAACACCATATATTTT
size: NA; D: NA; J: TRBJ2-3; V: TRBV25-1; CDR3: CASRLYGTDTQYF; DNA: TGTGCCAGCAGATTGTACGGAACAGATACGCAGTATTTT
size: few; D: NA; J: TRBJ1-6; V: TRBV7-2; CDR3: CASSLGSNSNSPLHF; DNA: TGTGCCAGCAGCTTAGGGTCCAATAGTAATTCACCCCTCCACTTT
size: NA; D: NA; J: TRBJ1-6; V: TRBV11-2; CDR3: CASSLARGEDSPLHF; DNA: TGTGCCAGCAGCTTAGCCCGGGGGGAGGATTCACCCCTCCACTTT
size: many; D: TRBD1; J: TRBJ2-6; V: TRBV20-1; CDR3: CSATQGAGANVLTF; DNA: TGCAGTGCCACTCAGGGGGCCGGGGCCAACGTCCTGACTTTC
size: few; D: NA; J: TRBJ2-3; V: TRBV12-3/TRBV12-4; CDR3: CASSNPGIGTDTQYF; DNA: TGTGCCAGCAGCAACCCGGGAATCGGCACAGATACGCAGTATTTT
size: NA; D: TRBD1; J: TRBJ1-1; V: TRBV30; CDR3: CAGQGAVNTEAFF; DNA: TGTGCCGGGCAGGGGGCGGTGAACACTGAAGCTTTCTTT
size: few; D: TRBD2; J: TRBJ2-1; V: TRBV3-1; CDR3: CASSQVGRASEQFF; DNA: TGTGCCAGCAGCCAAGTGGGGAGGGCCAGTGAGCAGTTCTTC
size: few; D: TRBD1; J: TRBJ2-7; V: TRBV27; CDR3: CASSPGTGWASYEQYF; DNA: TGTGCCAGCAGTCCAGGGACAGGGTGGGCCTCCTACGAGCAGTACTTC
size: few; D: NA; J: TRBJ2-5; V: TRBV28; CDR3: CASSLSVETQYF; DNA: TGTGCCAGCAGTTTATCGGTGGAGACCCAGTACTTC
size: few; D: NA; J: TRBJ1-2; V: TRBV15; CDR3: CATSGRGYGYTF; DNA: TGTGCCACCAGCGGGAGGGGCTATGGCTACACCTTC
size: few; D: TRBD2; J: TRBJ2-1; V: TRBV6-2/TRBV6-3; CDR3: CASRMSIAGGFNEQFF; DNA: TGTGCCAGCAGAATGTCAATAGCGGGAGGATTCAATGAGCAGTTCTTC
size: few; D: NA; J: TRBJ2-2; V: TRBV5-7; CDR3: CASSPTGETGELFF; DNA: TGTGCCAGCAGCCCGACAGGCGAAACCGGGGAGCTGTTTTTT
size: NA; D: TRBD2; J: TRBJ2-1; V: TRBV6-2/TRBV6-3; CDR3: CASSDTSGAYNEQFF; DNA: TGTGCCAGCAGTGACACTAGCGGGGCGTACAATGAGCAGTTCTTC
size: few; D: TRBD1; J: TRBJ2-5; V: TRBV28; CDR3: CASKLTGGAETQYF; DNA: TGTGCCAGCAAACTGACAGGGGGCGCGGAGACCCAGTACTTC
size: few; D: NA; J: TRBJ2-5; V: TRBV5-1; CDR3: CASSPGTAKGAQYF; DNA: TGCGCCAGCAGCCCCGGGACGGCGAAAGGGGCCCAGTACTTC